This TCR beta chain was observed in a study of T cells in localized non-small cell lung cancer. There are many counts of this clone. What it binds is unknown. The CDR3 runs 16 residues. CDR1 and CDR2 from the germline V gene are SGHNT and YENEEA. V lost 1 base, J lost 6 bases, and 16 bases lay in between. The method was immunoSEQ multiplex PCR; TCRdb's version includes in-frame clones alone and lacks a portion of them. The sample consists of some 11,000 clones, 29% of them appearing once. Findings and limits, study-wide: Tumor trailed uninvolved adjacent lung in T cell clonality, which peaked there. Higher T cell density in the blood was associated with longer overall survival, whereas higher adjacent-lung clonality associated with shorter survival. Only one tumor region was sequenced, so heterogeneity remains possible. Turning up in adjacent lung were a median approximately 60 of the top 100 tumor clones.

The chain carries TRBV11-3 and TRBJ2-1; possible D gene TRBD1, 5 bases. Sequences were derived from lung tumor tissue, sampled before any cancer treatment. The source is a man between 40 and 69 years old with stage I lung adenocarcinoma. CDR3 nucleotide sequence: TGTGCCAGCAGCTTAGTAGAGGAGATTCAGGGCAATGAGCAGTTCTTC. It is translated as CASSLVEEIQGNEQFF.